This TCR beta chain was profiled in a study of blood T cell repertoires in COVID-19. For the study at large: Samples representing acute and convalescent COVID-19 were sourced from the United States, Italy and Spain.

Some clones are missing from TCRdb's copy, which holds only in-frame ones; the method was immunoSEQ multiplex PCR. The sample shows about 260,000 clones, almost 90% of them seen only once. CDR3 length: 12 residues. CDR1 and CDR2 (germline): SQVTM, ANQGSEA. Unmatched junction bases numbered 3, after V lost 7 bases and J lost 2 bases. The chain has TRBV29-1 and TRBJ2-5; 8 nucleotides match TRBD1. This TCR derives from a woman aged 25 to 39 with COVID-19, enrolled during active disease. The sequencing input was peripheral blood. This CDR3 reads CSGYRGQETQYF. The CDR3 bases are TGCAGCGGTTACAGGGGGCAAGAGACCCAGTACTTC.